This TCR beta chain stems from a study of vaccination effects on CD4 cells after COVID-19. Study background: Under the ViraFEST assay, PBMC were stimulated with viral peptide pools so that antigen-specific CD4+ T cells expanded. Sequencing was performed afterwards. Sampling of a few convalescent patients occurred early (day +14) and late post-vaccination.

Overall study findings and caveats: Marked clonal contraction of infection- and vaccine-induced clones was seen late after vaccination.

About this clone itself: What it binds is not known.

Some clones are missing from TCRdb's copy, which holds only in-frame ones; the method was immunoSEQ multiplex PCR. The repertoire holds fewer than 55,000 clones, with over 65% as singletons. Having been cultured for around ten days, the cells underwent CD4+ T cell isolation. It was between March and December 2020 that the person had a SARS-CoV-2 infection confirmed by PCR. BNT162b2 vaccine or mRNA-1273 vaccine was given to participants in two doses. The sequence was collected from a human donor who had a prior SARS-CoV-2 infection. The specimen comprised CD4+ T cells from PBMCs cultured without peptide, sampled after COVID-19 vaccination.

This CDR3 is CASSRGQTNTGELFF. CDR3 DNA sequence: TGTGCCAGTAGTAGGGGACAGACGAACACCGGGGAGCTGTTTTTT. The rearrangement uses TRBV19 and TRBJ2-2; 7 bases line up with TRBD1. The junction had 2 bases not matched to a gene; V was cut back by 4 bases and J by 0 bases. Looked up from germline, CDR1 is LNHDA and CDR2 is SQIVND (reference sequence). This CDR3 contains 15 residues.